Listed below are T cell receptor beta chains from one sample, sequenced in a study of blood T cell repertoires in COVID-19. Assay used: immunoSEQ multiplex PCR; TCRdb lists only in-frame clones, some missing. Altogether around 78,000 clones are present, over 70% being singletons, with the ten largest covering around 10%. The specimen was peripheral blood. Every receptor here comes from a human donor in a cohort sampled during active COVID-19. Both conserved end residues are part of each CDR3. D genes are given only for firm matches. Not every row has a clone size; where given, it reads once, few, many or a size class.

j_call	d_call	v_call	clone_size	cdr3_nt	cdr3_aa
TRBJ2-5	TRBD1	TRBV5-1	few	TGCGCCAGCAGCCTAATGACAGGGGGTAGGGAGACCCAGTACTTC	CASSLMTGGRETQYF
TRBJ2-3	TRBD2	TRBV24-1	-	TGTGCCACCAGTGGTACTAGCGGGGGGGCCTCAGATACGCAGTATTTT	CATSGTSGGASDTQYF
TRBJ2-3	-	TRBV10-3	-	TGTGCCATCAGTGAATTGGGCCCGTCTGGAGATACGCAGTATTTT	CAISELGPSGDTQYF
TRBJ1-1	-	TRBV27	-	TGTGCCAGCAGCCTAATCGGGGGGGACACTGAAGCTTTCTTT	CASSLIGGDTEAFF
TRBJ2-4	-	TRBV11-2	-	TGTGCCAGCAGCTCCCTCACAGGGTCAAAGGCCAAAAACATTCAGTACTTC	CASSSLTGSKAKNIQYF
TRBJ1-3	-	TRBV4-1	few	TGCGCCAGCAGCCAAGATCGGCAGGCCTCTGGAAACACCATATATTTT	CASSQDRQASGNTIYF
TRBJ1-3	-	TRBV4-1	-	TGCGCCAGCAGCCAAGGGGCTCGACAGCCTGGAAACACCATATATTTT	CASSQGARQPGNTIYF
TRBJ2-7	TRBD2	TRBV7-2	-	TGTGCCAGCAGCTTAGCCCCTAGCGGGGGTGGTCACGAGCAGTACTTC	CASSLAPSGGGHEQYF
TRBJ1-2	-	TRBV19	few	TGTGCCAGTAGTATATCAGGGTATGGCTACACCTTC	CASSISGYGYTF
TRBJ1-2	-	TRBV20-1	-	TGCAGTGCTAGAGATAATCGGGGCTACACCTTC	CSARDNRGYTF
TRBJ2-7	TRBD1	TRBV6-5	-	TGTGCCAGCAGTTACCGGGACAGGGAGTGGGCCGAGCAGTACTTC	CASSYRDREWAEQYF
TRBJ2-7	-	TRBV15	-	TGTGCCACCAGCCGTACTAGGTACGAGCAGTACTTC	CATSRTRYEQYF
TRBJ2-7	TRBD1	TRBV6-1	few	TGTGCCAGCAGTGACCAGGGACAGCCGACGGTGGAGCAGTACTTC	CASSDQGQPTVEQYF
TRBJ1-1	TRBD1	TRBV12-3/TRBV12-4	-	TGTGCCAGCAGGAGACAGGGGGGGACTGAAGCTTTCTTT	CASRRQGGTEAFF
TRBJ2-1	TRBD1	TRBV6-5	few	TGTGCCAGCAGCCCACTTGGGACAGGGAACAATGAGCAGTTCTTC	CASSPLGTGNNEQFF
TRBJ2-5	TRBD2	TRBV18	-	TGTGCCAGCTCACCTCAGGGACTAGGCCCTCAAGAGACCCAGTACTTC	CASSPQGLGPQETQYF